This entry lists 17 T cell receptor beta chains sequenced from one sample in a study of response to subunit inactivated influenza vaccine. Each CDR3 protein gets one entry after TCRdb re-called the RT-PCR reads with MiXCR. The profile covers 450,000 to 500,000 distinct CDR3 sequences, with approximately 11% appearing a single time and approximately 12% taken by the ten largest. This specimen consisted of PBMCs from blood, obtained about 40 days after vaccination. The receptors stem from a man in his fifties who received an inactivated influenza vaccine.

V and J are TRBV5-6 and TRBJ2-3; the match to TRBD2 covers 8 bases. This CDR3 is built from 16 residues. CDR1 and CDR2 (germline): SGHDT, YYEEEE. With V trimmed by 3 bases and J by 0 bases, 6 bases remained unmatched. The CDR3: CASSSIAGPSTDTQYF. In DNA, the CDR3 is TGTGCCAGCAGCTCCATAGCGGGACCTAGCACAGATACGCAGTATTTT.

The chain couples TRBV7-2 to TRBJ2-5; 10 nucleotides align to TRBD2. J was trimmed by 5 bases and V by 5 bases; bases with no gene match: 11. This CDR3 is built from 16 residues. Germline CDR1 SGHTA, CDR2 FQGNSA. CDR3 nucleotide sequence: TGTGCCAGCAGCCTAACCCCGGGACTAGCGACCGAGACCCAGTACTTC. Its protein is CASSLTPGLATETQYF.

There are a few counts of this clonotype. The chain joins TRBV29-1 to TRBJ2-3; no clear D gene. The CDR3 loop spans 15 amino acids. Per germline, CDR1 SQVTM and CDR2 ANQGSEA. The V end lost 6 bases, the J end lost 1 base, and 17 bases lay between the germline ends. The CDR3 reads CSVGQGLGGTDTQYF. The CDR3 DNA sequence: TGCAGCGTGGGCCAAGGGCTAGGCGGCACAGATACGCAGTATTTT.

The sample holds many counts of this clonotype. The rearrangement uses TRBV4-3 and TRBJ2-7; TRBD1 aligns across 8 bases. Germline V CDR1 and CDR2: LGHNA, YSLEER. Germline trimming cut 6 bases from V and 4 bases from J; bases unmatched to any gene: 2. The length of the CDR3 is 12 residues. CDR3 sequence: CASSNRGYEQYF. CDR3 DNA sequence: TGCGCCAGCAGTAACAGGGGGTACGAGCAGTACTTC.

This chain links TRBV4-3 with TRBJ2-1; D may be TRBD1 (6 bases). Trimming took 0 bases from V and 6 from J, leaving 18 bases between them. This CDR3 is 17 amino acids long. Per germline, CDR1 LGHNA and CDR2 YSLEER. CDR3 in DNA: TGCGCCAGCAGCCAAGAATTCGGCCAGGGGTATGCCAATGAGCAGTTCTTC. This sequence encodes CASSQEFGQGYANEQFF.

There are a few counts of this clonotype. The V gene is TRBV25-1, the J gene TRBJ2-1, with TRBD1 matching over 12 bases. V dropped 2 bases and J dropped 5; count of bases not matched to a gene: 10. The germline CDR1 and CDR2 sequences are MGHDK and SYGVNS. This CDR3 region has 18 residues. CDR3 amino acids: CASSELPGTGGKNNEQFF. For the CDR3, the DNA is TGTGCCAGCAGTGAACTACCGGGGACAGGGGGCAAGAACAATGAGCAGTTCTTC.

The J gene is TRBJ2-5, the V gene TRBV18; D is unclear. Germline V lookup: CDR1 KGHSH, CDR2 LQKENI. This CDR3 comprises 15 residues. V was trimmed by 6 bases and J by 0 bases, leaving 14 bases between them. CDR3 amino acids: CASSLQGINQETQYF. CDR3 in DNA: TGTGCCAGCTCCCTCCAAGGCATCAACCAAGAGACCCAGTACTTC.

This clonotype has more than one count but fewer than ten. As DNA, the CDR3 is TGCGCCAGCAGTGGTGGGGACATTCAGTACTTC. Translating gives CASSGGDIQYF. The chain employs TRBV5-1 and TRBJ2-4, with no clear D. Trimming left V 5 bases short and J 8 bases short, with 8 bases between. Germline CDR1 and CDR2: SGHRS and YFSETQ. The CDR3 loop spans 11 amino acids.

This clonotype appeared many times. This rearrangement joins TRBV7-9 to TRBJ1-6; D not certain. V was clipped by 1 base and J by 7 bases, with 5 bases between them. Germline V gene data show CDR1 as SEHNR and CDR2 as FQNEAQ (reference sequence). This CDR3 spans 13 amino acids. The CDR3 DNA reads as TGTGCCAGCAGCTTAGACGGGAATTCACCCCTCCACTTT. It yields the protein CASSLDGNSPLHF.

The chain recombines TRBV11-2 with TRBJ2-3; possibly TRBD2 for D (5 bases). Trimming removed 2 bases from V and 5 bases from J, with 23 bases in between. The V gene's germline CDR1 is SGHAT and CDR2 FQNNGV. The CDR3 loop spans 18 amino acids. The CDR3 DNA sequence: TGTGCCAGCAGCTTAAGAGGATTGGGTGGGAGTGTGAGAGATACGCAGTATTTT. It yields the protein CASSLRGLGGSVRDTQYF.

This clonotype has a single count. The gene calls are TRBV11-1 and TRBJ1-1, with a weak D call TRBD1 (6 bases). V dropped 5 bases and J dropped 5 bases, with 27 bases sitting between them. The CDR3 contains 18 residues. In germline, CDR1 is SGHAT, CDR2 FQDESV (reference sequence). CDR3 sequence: CASSPPPYRDRSRTEAFF. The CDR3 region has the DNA TGTGCCAGCAGCCCCCCCCCCTACCGCGACAGGAGTCGAACTGAAGCTTTCTTT.

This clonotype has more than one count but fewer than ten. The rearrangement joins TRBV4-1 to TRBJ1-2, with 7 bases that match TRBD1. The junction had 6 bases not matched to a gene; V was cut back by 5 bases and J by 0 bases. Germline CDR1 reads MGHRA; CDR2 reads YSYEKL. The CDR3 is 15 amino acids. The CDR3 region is CASSERQGPNYGYTF. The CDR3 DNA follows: TGCGCCAGCAGCGAACGACAGGGCCCTAACTATGGCTACACCTTC.

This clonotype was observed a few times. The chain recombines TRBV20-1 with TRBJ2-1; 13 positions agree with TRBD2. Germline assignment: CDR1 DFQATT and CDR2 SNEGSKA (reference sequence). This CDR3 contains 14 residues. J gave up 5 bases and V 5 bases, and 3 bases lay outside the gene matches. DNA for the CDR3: TGCAGTGCTGTGGGACTAGCGGGGAACAATGAGCAGTTCTTC. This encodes CSAVGLAGNNEQFF.

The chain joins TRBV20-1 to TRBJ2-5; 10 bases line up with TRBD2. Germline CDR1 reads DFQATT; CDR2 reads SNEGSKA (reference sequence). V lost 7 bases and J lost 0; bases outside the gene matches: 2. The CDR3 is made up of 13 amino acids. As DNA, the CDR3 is TGCAGTGTACTAGCGGGACACCAAGAGACCCAGTACTTC. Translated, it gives CSVLAGHQETQYF.

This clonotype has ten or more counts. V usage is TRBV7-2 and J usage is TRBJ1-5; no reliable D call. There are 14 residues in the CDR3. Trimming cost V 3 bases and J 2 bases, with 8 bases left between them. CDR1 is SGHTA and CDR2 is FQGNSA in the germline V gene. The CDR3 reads CASSFWGRNQPQHF. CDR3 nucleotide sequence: TGTGCCAGCAGCTTTTGGGGTCGCAATCAGCCCCAGCATTTT.

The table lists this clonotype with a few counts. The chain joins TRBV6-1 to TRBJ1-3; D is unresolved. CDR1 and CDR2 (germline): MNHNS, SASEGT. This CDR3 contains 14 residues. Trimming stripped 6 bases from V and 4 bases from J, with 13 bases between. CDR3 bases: TGTGCCAGCAGGTCACCCTCGGGGGGAAACACCATATATTTT. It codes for CASRSPSGGNTIYF.

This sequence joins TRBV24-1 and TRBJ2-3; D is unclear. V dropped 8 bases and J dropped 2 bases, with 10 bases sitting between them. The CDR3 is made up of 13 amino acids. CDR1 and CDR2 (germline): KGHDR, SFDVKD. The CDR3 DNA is TGTGCCACCACCGACCAAAACACAGATACGCAGTATTTT. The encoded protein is CATTDQNTDTQYF.